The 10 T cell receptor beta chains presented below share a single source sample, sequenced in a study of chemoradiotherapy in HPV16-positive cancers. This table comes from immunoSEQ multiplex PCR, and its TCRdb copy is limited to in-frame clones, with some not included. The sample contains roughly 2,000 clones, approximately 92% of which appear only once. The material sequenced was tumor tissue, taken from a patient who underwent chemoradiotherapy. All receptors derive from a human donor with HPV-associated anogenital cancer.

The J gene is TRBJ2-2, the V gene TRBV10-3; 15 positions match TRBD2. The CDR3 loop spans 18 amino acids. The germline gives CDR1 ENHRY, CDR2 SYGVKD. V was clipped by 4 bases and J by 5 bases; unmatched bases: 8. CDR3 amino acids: CAISAQGLAGGWTGELFF. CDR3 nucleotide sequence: TGTGCCATCAGTGCCCAGGGACTAGCGGGAGGCTGGACCGGGGAGCTGTTTTTT.

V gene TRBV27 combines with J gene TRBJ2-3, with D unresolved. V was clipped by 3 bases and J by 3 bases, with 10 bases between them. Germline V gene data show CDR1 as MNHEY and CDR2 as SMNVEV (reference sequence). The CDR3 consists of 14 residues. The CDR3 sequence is CASSFRVVTDTQYF. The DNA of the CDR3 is TGTGCCAGCAGTTTTAGGGTTGTAACAGATACGCAGTATTTT.

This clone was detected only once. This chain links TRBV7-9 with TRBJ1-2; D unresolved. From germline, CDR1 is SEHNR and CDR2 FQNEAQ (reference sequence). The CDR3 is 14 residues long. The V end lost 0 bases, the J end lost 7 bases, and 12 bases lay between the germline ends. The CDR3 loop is CASSLAEASGGYTF. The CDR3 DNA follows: TGTGCCAGCAGCTTAGCGGAGGCCTCCGGTGGCTACACCTTC.

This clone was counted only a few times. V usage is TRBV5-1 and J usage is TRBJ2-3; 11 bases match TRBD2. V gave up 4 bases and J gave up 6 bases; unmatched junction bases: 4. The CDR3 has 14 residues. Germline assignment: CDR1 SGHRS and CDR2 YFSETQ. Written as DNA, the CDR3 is TGCGCCAGCAGCATCGGGACTAGCGGTGATACGCAGTATTTT. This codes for CASSIGTSGDTQYF.

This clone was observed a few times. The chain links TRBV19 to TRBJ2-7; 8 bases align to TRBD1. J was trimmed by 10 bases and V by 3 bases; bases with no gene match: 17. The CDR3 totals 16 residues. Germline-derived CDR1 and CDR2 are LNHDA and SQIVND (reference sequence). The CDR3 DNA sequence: TGTGCCAGTAGTATCGGAGCCGGGACAGGTAAAGAGAGACAGTACTTC. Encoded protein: CASSIGAGTGKERQYF. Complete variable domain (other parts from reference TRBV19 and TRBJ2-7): DGGITQSPKYLFRKEGQNVTLSCEQNLNHDAMYWYRQDPGQGLRLIYYSQIVNDFQKGDIAEGYSVSREKKESFPLTVTSAQKNPTAFYLCASSIGAGTGKERQYFGPGTRLTVT.

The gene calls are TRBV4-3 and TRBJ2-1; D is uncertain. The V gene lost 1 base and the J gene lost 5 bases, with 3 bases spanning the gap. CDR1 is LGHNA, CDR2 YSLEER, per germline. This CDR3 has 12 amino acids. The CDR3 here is CASSQADNEQFF. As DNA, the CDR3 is TGCGCCAGCAGCCAAGCCGACAATGAGCAGTTCTTC.

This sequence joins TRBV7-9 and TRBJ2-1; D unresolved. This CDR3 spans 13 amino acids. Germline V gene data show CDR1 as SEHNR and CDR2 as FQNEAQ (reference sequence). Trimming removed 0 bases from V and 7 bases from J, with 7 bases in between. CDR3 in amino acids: CASSLAAVNEQFF. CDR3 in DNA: TGTGCCAGCAGCTTAGCGGCAGTTAATGAGCAGTTCTTC.

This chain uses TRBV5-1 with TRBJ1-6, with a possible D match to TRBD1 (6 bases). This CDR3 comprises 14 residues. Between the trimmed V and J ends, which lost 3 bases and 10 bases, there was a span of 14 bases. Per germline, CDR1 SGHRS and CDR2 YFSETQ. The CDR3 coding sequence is TGCGCCAGCAGCTCAGGGGTGCCTGAATCACCCCTCCACTTT. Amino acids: CASSSGVPESPLHF. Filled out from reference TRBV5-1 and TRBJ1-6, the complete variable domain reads KAGVTQTPRYLIKTRGQQVTLSCSPISGHRSVSWYQQTPGQGLQFLFEYFSETQRNKGNFPGRFSGRQFSNSRSEMNVSTLELGDSALYLCASSSGVPESPLHFGNGTRLTVT.

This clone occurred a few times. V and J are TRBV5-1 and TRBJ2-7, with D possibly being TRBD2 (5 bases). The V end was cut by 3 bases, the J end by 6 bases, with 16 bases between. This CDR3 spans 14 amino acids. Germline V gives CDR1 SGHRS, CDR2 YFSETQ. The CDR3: CASSSENLGLEQYF. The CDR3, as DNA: TGCGCCAGCAGCTCAGAGAATCTAGGACTCGAGCAGTACTTC.

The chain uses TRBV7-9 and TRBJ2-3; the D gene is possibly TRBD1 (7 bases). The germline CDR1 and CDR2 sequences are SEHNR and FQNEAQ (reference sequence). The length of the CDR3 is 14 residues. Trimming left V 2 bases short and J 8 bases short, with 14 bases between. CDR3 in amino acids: CASSLMEGAGTQYF. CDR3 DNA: TGTGCCAGCAGCTTAATGGAGGGGGCAGGTACGCAGTATTTT.